The source of this T cell receptor (beta chain) is a study of blood T cell repertoires in COVID-19. Looking at the study overall: COVID-19 samples, acute and convalescent, were from the United States, Italy and Spain.

TCRdb's table, derived via immunoSEQ multiplex PCR, lists solely in-frame clones and lacks some. The sample records roughly 160,000 clones, around four fifths being singletons. This clone was recorded a few times. The CDR3 length is 16 residues. V lost 3 bases, J lost 8 bases, and 23 bases lay in between. Germline assignment: CDR1 SGHRS and CDR2 YFSETQ. The Seattle site enrolled patients during active infection and followed them longitudinally. This clonotype originated in a woman older than 75 with COVID-19, enrolled during active disease. J is TRBJ1-2 and V is TRBV5-1, with D possibly being TRBD1 (6 bases). Sequenced input: peripheral blood. Written as DNA, the CDR3 is TGCGCCAGCAGCTCCAGCTCCGACAGGCCCTCTAGGGGCTACACCTTC. Translated, it gives CASSSSSDRPSRGYTF.